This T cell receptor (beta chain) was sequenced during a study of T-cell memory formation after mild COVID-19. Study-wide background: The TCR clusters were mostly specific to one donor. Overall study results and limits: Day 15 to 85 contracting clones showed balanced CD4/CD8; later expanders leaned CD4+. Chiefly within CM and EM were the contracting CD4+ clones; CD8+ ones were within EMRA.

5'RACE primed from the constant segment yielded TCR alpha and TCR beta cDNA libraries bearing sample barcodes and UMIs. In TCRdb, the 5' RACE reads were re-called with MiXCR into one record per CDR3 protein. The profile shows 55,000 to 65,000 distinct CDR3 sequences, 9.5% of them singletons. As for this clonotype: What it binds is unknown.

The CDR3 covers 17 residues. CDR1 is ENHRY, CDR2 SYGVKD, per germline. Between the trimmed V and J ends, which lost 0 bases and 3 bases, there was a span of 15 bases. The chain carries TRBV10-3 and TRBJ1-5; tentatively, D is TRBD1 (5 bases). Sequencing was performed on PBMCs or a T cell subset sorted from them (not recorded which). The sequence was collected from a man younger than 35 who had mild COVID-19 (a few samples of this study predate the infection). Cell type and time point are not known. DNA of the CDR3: TGTGCCATCAGTGAGTCGTACAGGCGGATTTCCAATCAGCCCCAGCATTTT. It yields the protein CAISESYRRISNQPQHF.